This T cell receptor (beta chain) was found in a study of T-cell memory formation after mild COVID-19. The CDR3 spans 15 residues. V lost 8 bases and J lost 5; bases outside the gene matches: 11. CDR1 and CDR2 from the germline V gene are MNHNY and SVGAGI (reference sequence). From 5'RACE with constant-segment primers came TCR alpha and TCR beta cDNA libraries that carried sample barcodes and UMIs. Each CDR3 protein is one row after TCRdb ran MiXCR on the 5' RACE reads. The sample yields nearly 110,000 distinct CDR3 sequences, around an eighth seen once. Worth noting for this clonotype: Antigen: not known.

Study results and limitations: Contracting CD4+ clones lay largely in CM and EM, with CD8+ ones residing in EMRA.

This clonotype was obtained from an adult woman who had mild COVID-19 (a few samples of this study predate the infection). Cell type and time point are not known. Material: PBMCs or a T cell subset sorted from them (not recorded which). The chain has TRBV6-6 and TRBJ2-2; 7 bases agree with TRBD1. The CDR3 is CASSRGQIKTGELFF. For the CDR3, the DNA is TGTGCCAGCTCTCGGGGACAGATTAAGACCGGGGAGCTGTTTTTT.